A single sample gave rise to the 32 T cell receptor beta chains below, sequenced in a study of identical twins. TCRdb used MiXCR to reprocess the 5' RACE reads, holding one entry per CDR3 protein. The table shows 1.5 million to 2 million distinct CDR3 sequences, with roughly a third occurring only once. The sample comprised cord blood. The receptors were sampled from a newborn girl in good health.

This clonotype was detected only a few times. This sequence joins TRBV20-1 and TRBJ2-2, with 8 bases that match TRBD1. J lost 4 bases, V lost 0 bases, and 7 bases had no gene match. Looked up from germline, CDR1 is DFQATT and CDR2 is SNEGSKA (reference sequence). The CDR3 is 16 residues long. CDR3 in DNA: TGCAGTGCTAGAGATCCGGACAGGGCAATCACCGGGGAGCTGTTTTTT. Protein product: CSARDPDRAITGELFF.

The V call is TRBV20-1, the J call TRBJ2-1; 9 bases are a match to TRBD2. Germline V CDR1 and CDR2: DFQATT, SNEGSKA (reference sequence). The CDR3 has 16 amino acids. Trimming at V came to 3 bases and at J to 7 bases, leaving 13 bases not matched to a gene. The CDR3 DNA reads as TGCAGTGCTAGGGGGTTTAGCGGGAGATCGGGGAATGAGCAGTTCTTC. This translates into CSARGFSGRSGNEQFF.

This clonotype was detected many times. This chain joins TRBV4-2 and TRBJ2-3; the D gene is possibly TRBD2 (6 bases). Between the trimmed V and J ends, which lost 0 bases and 2 bases, there was a span of 9 bases. Looked up from germline, CDR1 is LGHNA and CDR2 is YNFKEQ. The CDR3 contains 15 residues. CDR3 protein: CASSQDGLNTDTQYF. The CDR3 nucleotides are TGTGCCAGCAGCCAAGATGGACTAAACACAGATACGCAGTATTTT.

The table lists this clonotype with a few counts. This chain connects TRBV5-1 to TRBJ1-1; D unresolved. Germline V gene data show CDR1 as SGHRS and CDR2 as YFSETQ. There are 14 residues in the CDR3. The V and J ends lost 0 bases and 7 bases respectively, with 13 bases between them. CDR3 protein: CASSLGSEPNEAFF. For the CDR3, the DNA is TGCGCCAGCAGCTTGGGATCAGAGCCTAATGAAGCTTTCTTT.

The chain carries TRBV7-6 and TRBJ1-3; tentative D call: TRBD1 (5 bases). Germline-derived CDR1 and CDR2 are SGHVS and FNYEAQ. The CDR3 has 17 residues. V lost 1 base to trimming and J lost 0 bases, with 13 bases between them. The DNA of the CDR3 is TGTGCCAGCAGCTTAGGCTCGACCGGGACCTCTGGAAACACCATATATTTT. Its translation: CASSLGSTGTSGNTIYF. The whole variable domain, remainder taken from reference TRBV7-6 and TRBJ1-3, is GAGVSQSPRYKVTKRGQDVALRCDPISGHVSLYWYRQALGQGPEFLTYFNYEAQQDKSGLPNDRFSAERPEGSISTLTIQRTEQRDSAMYRCASSLGSTGTSGNTIYFGEGSWLTVV.

The CDR3 sequence is CASSWVGTGSYNEQFF. CDR3 sequence (DNA): TGTGCCAGCAGCTGGGTTGGGACAGGGTCCTACAATGAGCAGTTCTTC. The chain has TRBV28 and TRBJ2-1; 9 nucleotides align to TRBD1. The J segment lost 1 base and the V segment lost 6 bases, leaving 7 bases of the junction unmatched. This CDR3 has 16 residues. Germline CDR1 MDHEN, CDR2 SYDVKM.

This clonotype was counted only a few times. The V and J genes are TRBV7-2 and TRBJ2-3, with TRBD1 as a possible D gene (6 bases). V was shortened by 5 bases and J by 0 bases, with 12 bases between the two germline ends. The CDR3 extends over 15 amino acids. Germline values: CDR1 SGHTA, CDR2 FQGNSA. CDR3: CASSPGHTSTDTQYF. Here the CDR3 DNA reads TGTGCCAGCAGCCCGGGACACACTAGCACAGATACGCAGTATTTT.

V is TRBV19 and J is TRBJ1-2, with TRBD1 as a possible D gene (5 bases). The CDR3 loop spans 16 amino acids. Trimming removed 5 bases from V and 4 bases from J, with 20 bases in between. Germline values: CDR1 LNHDA, CDR2 SQIVND (reference sequence). The CDR3 here is CASSPNWTPKLYGYTF. The CDR3 DNA reads as TGTGCCAGTAGTCCCAACTGGACACCAAAACTCTATGGCTACACCTTC. Based on the CDR3 plus reference TRBV19 and TRBJ1-2, the full variable domain is DGGITQSPKYLFRKEGQNVTLSCEQNLNHDAMYWYRQDPGQGLRLIYYSQIVNDFQKGDIAEGYSVSREKKESFPLTVTSAQKNPTAFYLCASSPNWTPKLYGYTFGSGTRLTVV.

This clonotype came up a few times. This chain connects TRBV5-1 to TRBJ1-4, with TRBD1 as a possible D gene (6 bases). This CDR3 region has 15 residues. Germline CDR1 SGHRS, CDR2 YFSETQ. Deletions cut 0 bases from V and 3 bases from J, with 9 bases between. CDR3 in DNA: TGCGCCAGCAGCTTGGCCAGGGGAGCTAATGAAAAACTGTTTTTT. Its translation: CASSLARGANEKLFF. Combining the CDR3 with reference TRBV5-1 and TRBJ1-4 gives the whole variable domain KAGVTQTPRYLIKTRGQQVTLSCSPISGHRSVSWYQQTPGQGLQFLFEYFSETQRNKGNFPGRFSGRQFSNSRSEMNVSTLELGDSALYLCASSLARGANEKLFFGSGTQLSVL.

The chain carries TRBV5-1 and TRBJ2-4; tentatively, D is TRBD1 (6 bases). The V gene lost 0 bases and the J gene lost 9 bases, with 10 bases spanning the gap. The germline CDR1 and CDR2 sequences are SGHRS and YFSETQ. This CDR3 has 13 residues. CDR3 sequence: CASSLGGGSIQYF. The DNA for the CDR3 is TGCGCCAGCAGCTTGGGAGGGGGAAGCATTCAGTACTTC.

The J gene is TRBJ2-3, the V gene TRBV29-1, with a tentative D call TRBD1 (6 bases). The germline V gene encodes CDR1 SQVTM and CDR2 ANQGSEA. The CDR3 loop spans 10 amino acids. Trimming pared 7 bases from V and 7 bases from J, leaving 9 bases between. DNA for the CDR3: TGCAGCGGAGGACAGAATACGCAGTATTTT. Translating it yields CSGGQNTQYF.

This sequence joins TRBV24-1 and TRBJ1-1; D unclear. CDR1 KGHDR and CDR2 SFDVKD come from the germline V gene. V was shortened by 9 bases and J by 2 bases, with 12 bases between the two germline ends. The CDR3 length is 13 residues. Written as DNA, the CDR3 is TGTGCCACCCGACCGGGAGGAAACACTGAAGCTTTCTTT. Protein: CATRPGGNTEAFF.

The gene calls are TRBV4-1 and TRBJ2-1, with D maybe TRBD2 (5 bases). Trimming removed 0 bases from V and 8 bases from J, with 11 bases in between. Germline V gives CDR1 MGHRA, CDR2 YSYEKL. This CDR3 is 14 amino acids long. CDR3 sequence: CASSQDGRGDEQFF. In DNA, the CDR3 is TGCGCCAGCAGCCAAGATGGGAGAGGCGATGAGCAGTTCTTC.

This clonotype was counted between two and nine times. J is TRBJ1-1 and V is TRBV2, with 11 nucleotides matching TRBD1. Germline trimming cut 4 bases from V and 0 bases from J; bases unmatched to any gene: 1. The CDR3 extends over 15 amino acids. CDR1 and CDR2 from the germline V gene are SNHLY and FYNNEI. The CDR3 here is CASSAGQGVNTEAFF. CDR3 in DNA: TGTGCCAGCAGTGCGGGACAGGGGGTGAACACTGAAGCTTTCTTT.

The CDR3 DNA is TGTGCCAGCAGTGAATATTCGGGGGCGCGGGGCACAGATACGCAGTATTTT. It codes for CASSEYSGARGTDTQYF. The rearrangement links TRBV25-1 to TRBJ2-3, with D possibly called TRBD1 or TRBD2 (6 bases each). V was clipped by 0 bases and J by 1 base, with 14 bases between them. This CDR3 has 17 amino acids. Germline V gene data show CDR1 as MGHDK and CDR2 as SYGVNS.

This chain connects TRBV4-2 to TRBJ2-7; D is ambiguous. V was cut by 1 base and J by 7 bases, with 17 bases left in between. The CDR3 totals 15 residues. Germline assignment: CDR1 LGHNA and CDR2 YNFKEQ. CDR3 region: CASSQGGSPYNEQYF. CDR3 in DNA: TGTGCCAGCAGCCAAGGGGGTAGCCCCTACAATGAGCAGTACTTC.

The V and J genes are TRBV20-1 and TRBJ1-1; TRBD1 aligns across 7 bases. The V gene's germline CDR1 is DFQATT and CDR2 SNEGSKA (reference sequence). This CDR3 comprises 13 residues. CDR3 coding DNA: TGCAGGCCATCAGGGGGGGTGAACACTGAAGCTTTCTTT. Its protein is CRPSGGVNTEAFF.

This clonotype was found once. The chain has TRBV18 and TRBJ1-4; 7 bases match TRBD1. This CDR3 has 15 residues. Germline CDR1 is KGHSH and CDR2 is LQKENI. V shed 3 bases and J 8 bases; nucleotides not matched to a gene: 9. The CDR3 reads CASSPPGTVREKLFF. CDR3 DNA: TGTGCCAGCTCACCGCCCGGGACAGTAAGAGAAAAACTGTTTTTT.

The V and J genes are TRBV5-6 and TRBJ2-3, with 9 bases matching TRBD2. The CDR3 contains 15 residues. Trimming removed 1 base from V and 7 bases from J; junction bases left unmatched: 7. Germline V gene lookup returns CDR1 SGHDT and CDR2 YYEEEE. The CDR3 sequence: CASSLPSGAYHTQYF. CDR3 nucleotides: TGTGCCAGCAGCTTGCCTAGCGGGGCCTATCATACGCAGTATTTT.

This clonotype was counted ten times or more. V gene TRBV5-5 combines with J gene TRBJ2-1; D tentatively reads TRBD1 or TRBD2 (5 bases each). CDR3 length: 15 residues. Looked up from germline, CDR1 is SGHKS and CDR2 is YYEKEE (reference sequence). Trimming pared 2 bases from V and 2 bases from J, leaving 11 bases between. The CDR3 spells CASSLGTGTYNEQFF. The CDR3 coding sequence is TGTGCCAGCAGCTTAGGGACCGGCACCTACAATGAGCAGTTCTTC.

The chain uses TRBV2 and TRBJ1-1; TRBD1 agrees at 9 bases. The CDR3 contains 17 residues. V shed 3 bases and J 0 bases; nucleotides not matched to a gene: 8. Germline CDR1 is SNHLY and CDR2 is FYNNEI. The chain's CDR3 is CASSDRHRGPMNTEAFF. In DNA form, the CDR3 reads TGTGCCAGCAGTGACCGACACAGGGGGCCGATGAACACTGAAGCTTTCTTT. Full variable domain (missing parts from reference TRBV2 and TRBJ1-1): EPEVTQTPSHQVTQMGQEVILRCVPISNHLYFYWYRQILGQKVEFLVSFYNNEISEKSEIFDDQFSVERPDGSNFTLKIRSTKLEDSAMYFCASSDRHRGPMNTEAFFGQGTRLTVV.

This clonotype was counted ten times or more. The chain is built from TRBV2 and TRBJ2-4; no clear D. The V and J ends lost 8 bases and 0 bases respectively, with 8 bases between them. The CDR3 extends over 13 amino acids. Germline V gene lookup returns CDR1 SNHLY and CDR2 FYNNEI. CDR3 sequence reads: CASWGLAKNIQYF. CDR3 in DNA: TGTGCCAGCTGGGGTTTAGCCAAAAACATTCAGTACTTC. Full variable domain (rest looked up from reference TRBV2 and TRBJ2-4): EPEVTQTPSHQVTQMGQEVILRCVPISNHLYFYWYRQILGQKVEFLVSFYNNEISEKSEIFDDQFSVERPDGSNFTLKIRSTKLEDSAMYFCASWGLAKNIQYFGAGTRLSVL.

This clonotype turned up a few times. The genes are TRBV3-1 and TRBJ2-1; weak D call: TRBD2 (5 bases). The CDR3 runs 17 residues. Germline CDR1 LGHDT, CDR2 YNNKEL (reference sequence). Trimming pared 4 bases from V and 2 bases from J, leaving 18 bases between. CDR3 sequence (DNA): TGTGCCAGCAGCCCCGCTCCCGGCGGGCCCCCCTACAATGAGCAGTTCTTC. Translating gives CASSPAPGGPPYNEQFF.

In the case of this clonotype: Lacking the conserved final phenylalanine or tryptophan, this CDR3 likely reflects a read error. V and J are TRBV9 and TRBJ2-5; D gene uncertain. CDR1 and CDR2 (germline): SGDLS, YYNGEE. The CDR3 spans 13 residues. V was clipped by 2 bases and J by 4 bases, with 9 bases between them. The CDR3 sequence: CASSVFHGETQYL. The CDR3 nucleotides read TGTGCCAGCAGCGTTTTCCACGGAGAGACCCAGTACTTA.

At least ten counts were recorded for this clonotype. The V gene is TRBV28, the J gene TRBJ2-5; 10 bases are shared with TRBD2. Germline CDR1 is MDHEN and CDR2 is SYDVKM. The CDR3 totals 15 residues. Losses at the gene ends were 4 bases for V and 4 bases for J; bases not matched to a gene: 6. The CDR3 region has the DNA TGTGCCAGCAGTTCCCCGCCTAGCGGGAGAGAGACCCAGTACTTC. Residues: CASSSPPSGRETQYF.

This clonotype was recorded only once. The chain employs TRBV19 and TRBJ1-2, with 10 nucleotides matching TRBD1. V dropped 5 bases and J dropped 1; count of bases not matched to a gene: 4. Germline-derived CDR1 and CDR2 are LNHDA and SQIVND (reference sequence). This CDR3 has 15 residues. In DNA form, the CDR3 reads TGTGCCAGTAGTGACGGACAGGGGGGTAACTATGGCTACACCTTC. Protein sequence: CASSDGQGGNYGYTF.

Note on this clonotype: The junction does not match germline at one end; this may be a read error. The V gene is TRBV20-1, the J gene TRBJ2-3, with D possibly being TRBD1 (6 bases). CDR1 and CDR2 from the germline V gene are DFQATT and SNEGSKA (reference sequence). CDR3 length: 13 amino acids. The CDR3 coding sequence is TGCAGTGCTGGGGGACATTGGACAGATACGCGGTATTTT. This sequence encodes CSAGGHWTDTRYF.

The table lists this clonotype with a few counts. The V and J genes are TRBV24-1 and TRBJ1-2; D call uncertain. This CDR3 contains 14 residues. Germline V gene sequence: CDR1 KGHDR, CDR2 SFDVKD. Trimming took off 3 bases at V and 6 bases at J, with 13 bases between the two ends. CDR3 in amino acids: CATSDGGGHDGYTF. The CDR3 DNA follows: TGTGCCACCAGTGATGGTGGAGGGCACGATGGCTACACCTTC.

J is TRBJ2-7 and V is TRBV20-1; D may be TRBD2 (5 bases). The end of the DNA is better explained by TRBJ2-5, so the J call may be wrong. From germline, CDR1 is DFQATT and CDR2 SNEGSKA (reference sequence). The CDR3 loop spans 12 amino acids. CDR3 sequence reads: CSARLGGGTQYF. The CDR3 bases are TGCAGTGCTAGGCTAGGAGGAGGGACCCAGTACTTC.

This clonotype turned up a few times. This rearrangement joins TRBV24-1 to TRBJ2-5, with 9 bases aligning to TRBD1. CDR1 and CDR2 (germline): KGHDR, SFDVKD. The CDR3 spans 15 residues. V lost 3 bases to trimming and J lost 11 bases; unmatched junction nucleotides: 12. CDR3 sequence (DNA): TGTGCCACCAGTGATACCCCGGACAGGGGCAATGAGCAGTACTTC. It yields the protein CATSDTPDRGNEQYF.

This clonotype was seen just once. The chain is built from TRBV10-2 and TRBJ2-3; a weak D match, TRBD1 (5 bases). The end of the DNA aligns better with TRBJ1-5, so the J call may be wrong. The CDR3 contains 13 residues. The germline V gene has CDR1 WSHSY and CDR2 SAAADI. CDR3 sequence (DNA): TGCGCCAGCAGTGTCGGAGGGGCTTATACGCAGCATTTT. It is translated as CASSVGGAYTQHF.

This clonotype occurred a few times. Given a much more abundant clone one base away, this may be a read error. The genes are TRBV29-1 and TRBJ2-1; unclear D gene. Judging by the DNA end, TRBJ2-7 fits better; the J call may be wrong. There are 11 residues in the CDR3. The germline V gene encodes CDR1 SQVTM and CDR2 ANQGSEA. CDR3 nucleotide sequence: TGCAGCGTTGAAGTTGTGAATGAGCAGTACTTC. It translates to CSVEVVNEQYF.